This T cell receptor (beta chain) was captured by sequencing in a study of shared clonotypes between healthy human individuals. This CDR3 is built from 12 residues. Germline CDR1 and CDR2: MNHNS and SASEGT. Trimming pared 6 bases from V and 6 bases from J, leaving 12 bases between. TCRdb's copy holds only in-frame clones and misses some; the assay was immunoSEQ multiplex PCR. The table lists roughly 1,600,000 clones, less than 99% of them singletons. The receptor was isolated from a man between 25 and 39 years old in good health. This rearrangement joins TRBV6-1 to TRBJ2-7, with D maybe TRBD2 (6 bases). The specimen sequenced was naive CD4+ T cells sorted from blood. The subset was: CD45RA+ positively selected. CDR3 amino acids: CASRRGGAEQYF. The CDR3 nucleotides are TGTGCCAGCAGAAGAGGCGGGGCCGAGCAGTACTTC.